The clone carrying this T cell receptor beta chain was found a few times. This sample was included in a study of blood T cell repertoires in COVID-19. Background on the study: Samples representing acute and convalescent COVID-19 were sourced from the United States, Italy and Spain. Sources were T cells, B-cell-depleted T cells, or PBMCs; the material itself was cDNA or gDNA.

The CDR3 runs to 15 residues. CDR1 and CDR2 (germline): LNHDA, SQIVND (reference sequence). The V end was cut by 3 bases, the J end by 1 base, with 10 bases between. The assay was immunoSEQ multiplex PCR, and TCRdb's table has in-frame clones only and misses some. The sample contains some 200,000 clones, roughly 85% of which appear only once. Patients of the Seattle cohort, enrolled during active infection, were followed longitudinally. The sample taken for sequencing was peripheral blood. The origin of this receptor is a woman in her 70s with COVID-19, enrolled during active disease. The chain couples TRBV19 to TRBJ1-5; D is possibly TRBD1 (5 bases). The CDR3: CASSIGRVSNQPQHF. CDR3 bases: TGTGCCAGTAGTATCGGCAGGGTCAGCAATCAGCCCCAGCATTTT.